In this sample, the clone carrying this T cell receptor beta chain turned up once. Its antigen is undetermined. The junction departs from germline at one end; a sequencing error may be responsible. Combining a sample-barcoded 5' primer with a J-beta primer mix, a second PCR ran for about 7 to 11 cycles. All samples yielded 3 million or more CDR3-containing paired-end reads. Via MiXCR, TCRdb re-called the 5' RACE reads, giving one row per CDR3 protein. The sample shows roughly 640,000 distinct CDR3 sequences, about 30% of them seen only once. The CDR3 runs 17 residues. CDR1 and CDR2 from the germline V gene are SNHLY and FYNNEI. The entry originates in a study of blood T cells in healthy people across ages. General study findings and limits: Unsorted PBMC input precluded a conclusive naive versus antigen-experienced comparison. A strong correlation was found between TCR beta diversity and the percentage of naive T cells.

The receptor was derived from a woman of 80 years or more in good health. Sequencing used blood. V is TRBV2 and J is TRBJ2-6, with 9 bases lining up with TRBD1. The CDR3 sequence is CASSRQGVPSGANVPTF. In DNA form, the CDR3 reads TGTGCCAGCAGTAGACAGGGGGTCCCCTCTGGGGCCAACGTCCCGACTTTC.